Below, one T cell receptor beta chain is given with its context. Its matching antigen is unknown. In germline, CDR1 is SGHKS, CDR2 YYEKEE (reference sequence). V lost 0 bases and J 3 bases, leaving 13 bases between the germline ends. This CDR3 is built from 16 residues. The data stem from a study of T cell responses to AZD1222 COVID-19 vaccine. Study overall: It was second doses at about 4 or about 12 weeks that were pooled.

Data came from immunoSEQ multiplex PCR; TCRdb stores just in-frame clones and leaves some out. The sample includes 90,000 to 120,000 clones, roughly nine tenths of them seen just once. General study findings and limits: Vaccine-related CD4 TCRs covered spike, predominating at 160-218 and 743-854. Donors skewed white British and female; clonal diversity was possibly underestimated.

This chain joins TRBV5-5 and TRBJ2-1, with a possible D match to TRBD2 (5 bases). The TCR was taken from an adult in good health. Sequencing used peripheral blood, obtained on day 0 of AZD1222 vaccination. The DNA for the CDR3 is TGTGCCAGCAGCTTGGTCGGCGGGTACTACTACAATGAGCAGTTCTTC. Translation gives CASSLVGGYYYNEQFF.